This T cell receptor beta chain was sequenced in a study of technical replicates of blood from a handful of donors. This CDR3 region has 13 residues. The germline gives CDR1 MDHEN, CDR2 SYDVKM. V lost 3 bases, J lost 9 bases, and 13 bases lay in between. Some clones are missing from TCRdb's copy, which holds only in-frame ones; the method was immunoSEQ multiplex PCR. This table has approximately 87,000 clones, approximately 94% appearing once. V gene TRBV28 combines with J gene TRBJ2-3, with D possibly TRBD2 on 5 matching bases. The sequence derives from a human donor in good health. Material for sequencing was T cells isolated from PBMCs. CDR3 nucleotide sequence: TGTGCCAGCAGTTTCCTGAGCGGAGGCACGCAGTATTTT. Residues: CASSFLSGGTQYF.